Here is one T cell receptor (beta chain) with its context. Antigen specificity is unknown. PRAID featured immunodeficiency plus autoinflammation. This CDR3 comprises 13 residues. Looked up from germline, CDR1 is SGHTA and CDR2 is FQGTGA. V was cut by 5 bases and J by 3 bases, with 11 bases left in between. Profiling relied on immunoSEQ multiplex PCR, and the TCRdb table lists in-frame clones only, not all of them. The table lists 25,000 to 30,000 clones, about 81% of them singletons. The data stem from a study of stem cell transplantation in POMP-related autoinflammatory disease. Study-wide background: Hypothesis: faulty thymoproteasomes impair CD8+ T-cell selection, skewing TRB repertoires. Findings and caveats of the study: Unique TRB V-J gene pairings were limited in number in patients with PRAID. Across all analyzed T-cell subsets, patients with PRAID tended toward reduced diversity and increased clonality.

The sequences come from CD4+ T cells from PBMCs, collected before stem cell transplantation. The clonotype was recovered from a human donor with POMP-related autoinflammation and immune dysregulation (PRAID). The chain uses TRBV7-3 and TRBJ2-7, with no clear D. The CDR3 sequence: CASSTGPGYEQYF. CDR3 coding DNA: TGTGCCAGCAGCACCGGACCCGGCTACGAGCAGTACTTC.